A single sample is the source of the 21 T cell receptor beta chains below, sequenced in a study of T cells in Graves' hyperthyroidism and ophthalmopathy. The TCR beta CDR3 regions underwent amplification using RNA transcripts as the source. A first-round RT-PCR of the TCR CDR3 used the HTBI primer set. TCRdb recomputed calls from the multiplex PCR reads with MiXCR, one row per CDR3 protein. The sample shows roughly 700,000 distinct CDR3 sequences, under 45% of them seen only once. The source material was blood. These receptors were obtained from a middle-aged woman with Graves' hyperthyroidism.

This clonotype was observed a single time. The rearrangement joins TRBV18 to TRBJ2-7, with 7 bases fitting TRBD2. With 2 bases clipped from V and 5 bases from J, the junction kept 3 bases outside the gene matches. CDR3 length: 13 residues. Germline V gene lookup returns CDR1 KGHSH and CDR2 LQKENI. The CDR3 region has the DNA TGTGCCAGCTCACCAGGGGAGGGCCACGAGCAGTACTTC. Translation gives CASSPGEGHEQYF. Full variable domain (outside the CDR3, taken from reference TRBV18 and TRBJ2-7): NAGVMQNPRHLVRRRGQEARLRCSPMKGHSHVYWYRQLPEEGLKFMVYLQKENIIDESGMPKERFSAEFPKEGPSILRIQQVVRGDSAAYFCASSPGEGHEQYFGPGTRLTVT.

This clonotype appeared a few times. The rearrangement joins TRBV28 to TRBJ1-2, with D unclear. The CDR3 totals 14 residues. Trimming took 6 bases from V and 4 from J, leaving 15 bases between them. CDR1 and CDR2 from the germline V gene are MDHEN and SYDVKM. CDR3 sequence: CASSRVQRGYGYTF. For the CDR3, the DNA is TGTGCCAGCAGCCGGGTCCAGCGGGGCTATGGCTACACCTTC.

The chain combines TRBV24-1 with TRBJ2-3; 7 bases are a match to TRBD1. J lost 8 bases, V lost 3 bases, and 10 bases had no gene match. The germline V gene has CDR1 KGHDR and CDR2 SFDVKD. The CDR3 spans 15 residues. In nucleotides, the CDR3 is TGTGCCACCAGTGATAATACAGGGGCCCTAGGTACGCAGTATTTT. Protein sequence: CATSDNTGALGTQYF.

This clonotype was observed at least ten times. The rearrangement links TRBV10-3 to TRBJ1-5; weak D call: TRBD1 (5 bases). This CDR3 has 14 residues. Germline V gives CDR1 ENHRY, CDR2 SYGVKD. V lost 5 bases to trimming and J lost 2 bases, with 10 bases between them. CDR3 in amino acids: CAISSGMGNQPQHF. The CDR3 DNA reads as TGTGCCATCAGTTCAGGGATGGGCAATCAGCCCCAGCATTTT.

In regard to this clonotype: A much larger clonotype is one base distant, so this may be a read error. The genes are TRBV6-5 and TRBJ1-3; TRBD1 is a possible D gene (5 bases). Germline CDR1 reads MNHEY; CDR2 reads SVGAGI. This CDR3 spans 15 amino acids. V lost 6 bases and J 3 bases, leaving 15 bases between the germline ends. The CDR3 DNA reads TGTGCCAGCAGGAGTCAGGGTCGGAATGGAAACACCATATATTTT. Amino acids: CASRSQGRNGNTIYF.

This clonotype came up a few times. The gene calls are TRBV5-8 and TRBJ1-4; no clear D gene. The CDR3 runs 14 residues. CDR1 and CDR2 from the germline V gene are SGHTS and YDEGEE. V gave up 3 bases and J gave up 7 bases, with 13 bases separating them. The CDR3 DNA sequence: TGTGCCAGCAGCTGGACCTCAGAGACTGAAAAACTGTTTTTT. It yields the protein CASSWTSETEKLFF.

This clonotype occurred many times. The V and J genes are TRBV7-9 and TRBJ2-2; D tentatively reads TRBD1 or TRBD2 (5 bases each). The CDR3 spans 13 residues. V shed 3 bases and J shed 6 bases, with 8 bases lying between them. The germline gives CDR1 SEHNR, CDR2 FQNEAQ (reference sequence). The CDR3 DNA sequence: TGTGCCAGCAGCTTCCGAGGGGCCGGGGAGCTGTTTTTT. Translated: CASSFRGAGELFF. Together with reference TRBV7-9 and TRBJ2-2, the CDR3 gives the full variable domain: DTGVSQNPRHKITKRGQNVTFRCDPISEHNRLYWYRQTLGQGPEFLTYFQNEAQLEKSRLLSDRFSAERPKGSFSTLEIQRTEQGDSAMYLCASSFRGAGELFFGEGSRLTVL.

V and J are TRBV28 and TRBJ1-3; D unclear. The CDR3 has 15 residues. V dropped 2 bases and J dropped 0 bases, with 8 bases sitting between them. Per germline, CDR1 MDHEN and CDR2 SYDVKM. CDR3 nucleotide sequence: TGTGCCAGCAGTTTACCGCGAGCCTCTGGAAACACCATATATTTT. Its protein is CASSLPRASGNTIYF.

The table lists this clonotype with many counts. This chain uses TRBV12-3 or TRBV12-4 with TRBJ1-2; D uncertain. The V end lost 5 bases, the J end lost 7 bases, and 8 bases lay between the germline ends. CDR3 size: 11 residues. The CDR3 reads CASSTVGGYTF. The CDR3, as DNA: TGTGCCAGCAGTACCGTGGGTGGCTACACCTTC.

This clonotype has a count of ten or more. This sequence joins TRBV2 and TRBJ1-1, with 7 nucleotides matching TRBD1. The junction had 8 bases not matched to a gene; V was cut back by 6 bases and J by 7 bases. This CDR3 spans 13 amino acids. Germline CDR1 SNHLY, CDR2 FYNNEI. Here the CDR3 DNA reads TGTGCCAGCAGGGAACAGGGGCCAGGTGAAGCTTTCTTT. It is translated as CASREQGPGEAFF.

This chain joins TRBV6-5 and TRBJ1-5; D is uncertain. Germline loops: CDR1 MNHEY, CDR2 SVGAGI. CDR3 length: 11 amino acids. Trimming shortened V by 8 bases and J by 4 bases, and 6 bases separated the two germline ends. This chain's CDR3 is CASGFNQPQHF. CDR3 DNA sequence: TGTGCCAGCGGATTTAATCAGCCCCAGCATTTT.

The CDR3 region has the DNA TGTGCCACCACCGGGGCGCGGGAGGATCAAGAGACCCAGTACTTC. Its protein product is CATTGAREDQETQYF. The genes are TRBV6-1 and TRBJ2-5; 8 nucleotides line up with TRBD2. This CDR3 contains 15 residues. Germline trimming cut 10 bases from V and 2 bases from J; bases unmatched to any gene: 12. CDR1 is MNHNS and CDR2 is SASEGT in the germline V gene.

There are many counts of this clonotype. J is TRBJ2-7 and V is TRBV7-6; the D is unclear. Germline lookup yields CDR1 SGHVS and CDR2 FNYEAQ. V lost 2 bases to trimming and J lost 6 bases, with 14 bases between them. The CDR3 spans 14 residues. CDR3 region: CASSLNQVPAEQYF. In DNA form, the CDR3 reads TGTGCCAGCAGCTTAAATCAGGTCCCCGCCGAGCAGTACTTC.

A note on this clonotype: A read error may explain this, as a much larger clone is one base away. CDR3 nucleotide sequence: TGTGCCAACAGCATAGCGGGGGGGCCGGTGGCCGGGGAGCTGTTTTTT. It yields the protein CANSIAGGPVAGELFF. The chain has TRBV7-8 and TRBJ2-2; 11 bases are shared with TRBD2. The germline gives CDR1 SGHVS, CDR2 FQNEAQ. The CDR3 contains 16 residues. Full variable domain (rest looked up from reference TRBV7-8 and TRBJ2-2): GAGVSQSPRYKVAKRGQDVALRCDPISGHVSLFWYQQALGQGPEFLTYFQNEAQLDKSGLPSDRFFAERPEGSVSTLKIQRTQQEDSAVYLCANSIAGGPVAGELFFGEGSRLTVL.

Only a few counts were recorded for this clonotype. The rearrangement uses TRBV7-9 and TRBJ2-7; tentative D call: TRBD2 (5 bases). Looked up from germline, CDR1 is SEHNR and CDR2 is FQNEAQ (reference sequence). The V and J ends lost 5 bases and 2 bases respectively, with 16 bases between them. The CDR3 runs 15 residues. The CDR3 region is CASSLGRPGAYEQYF. Written as DNA, the CDR3 is TGTGCCAGCAGCCTAGGACGCCCCGGGGCCTACGAGCAGTACTTC.

This clonotype was seen at least ten times. One end of the junction does not line up with germline, which may come from a read error. V is TRBV7-9 and J is TRBJ1-1; no clear D gene. Germline V gene data show CDR1 as SEHNR and CDR2 as FQNEAQ (reference sequence). CDR3 length equals 13 residues. CDR3 nucleotides: TGCGCCAGCAGCTTGGCCGAGTACACTGAAGCTTTCTTT. Translated, it gives CASSLAEYTEAFF.

This clonotype was seen only a few times. At one end, the junction sequence differs from germline, possibly due to a read error. The chain links TRBV10-3 to TRBJ2-2; either TRBD1 or TRBD2 may supply D (5 bases each). Germline values: CDR1 ENHRY, CDR2 SYGVKD. The CDR3 length is 15 residues. CDR3 DNA: TGTGCCAGCAGTTCCCGGGACCGCCGAGCCGGGGAGCTGTTTTTT. Residues: CASSSRDRRAGELFF.

This clonotype was recorded a few times. The genes are TRBV19 and TRBJ2-7; either TRBD1 or TRBD2 may fit D (5 bases each). The germline V gene has CDR1 LNHDA and CDR2 SQIVND (reference sequence). Trimming stripped 2 bases from V and 6 bases from J, with 14 bases between. The CDR3 sequence is 14 residues long. This CDR3 reads CASSINSRGAEQYF. DNA of the CDR3: TGTGCCAGTAGTATAAATAGCCGAGGGGCCGAGCAGTACTTC.

In this sample, this clonotype turned up a few times. V and J are TRBV19 and TRBJ1-3; D unclear. CDR1 is LNHDA and CDR2 is SQIVND in the germline V gene (reference sequence). This CDR3 comprises 12 residues. Trimming pared 3 bases from V and 4 bases from J, leaving 4 bases between. CDR3 sequence reads: CASSIIGNTIYF. The DNA of the CDR3 is TGTGCCAGTAGTATTATCGGAAACACCATATATTTT.

This clonotype was detected only once. This chain links TRBV9 with TRBJ1-2; 8 bases line up with TRBD1. Germline assignment: CDR1 SGDLS and CDR2 YYNGEE. The junction had 14 bases not matched to a gene; V was cut back by 5 bases and J by 2 bases. The CDR3 length is 17 residues. CDR3 in amino acids: CASSLSLGQDTNYGYTF. As DNA, the CDR3 is TGTGCCAGCAGTTTATCGTTGGGACAGGACACAAACTATGGCTACACCTTC.

This clonotype was picked up many times. The rearrangement links TRBV29-1 to TRBJ1-2, with D tentatively TRBD1 (6 bases). Trimming pared 1 base from V and 2 bases from J, leaving 14 bases between. Germline V lookup: CDR1 SQVTM, CDR2 ANQGSEA. CDR3 length equals 15 residues. CDR3 DNA sequence: TGCAGCGTTGAAGTTATCGACAGGCCGAACTATGGCTACACCTTC. As protein: CSVEVIDRPNYGYTF.